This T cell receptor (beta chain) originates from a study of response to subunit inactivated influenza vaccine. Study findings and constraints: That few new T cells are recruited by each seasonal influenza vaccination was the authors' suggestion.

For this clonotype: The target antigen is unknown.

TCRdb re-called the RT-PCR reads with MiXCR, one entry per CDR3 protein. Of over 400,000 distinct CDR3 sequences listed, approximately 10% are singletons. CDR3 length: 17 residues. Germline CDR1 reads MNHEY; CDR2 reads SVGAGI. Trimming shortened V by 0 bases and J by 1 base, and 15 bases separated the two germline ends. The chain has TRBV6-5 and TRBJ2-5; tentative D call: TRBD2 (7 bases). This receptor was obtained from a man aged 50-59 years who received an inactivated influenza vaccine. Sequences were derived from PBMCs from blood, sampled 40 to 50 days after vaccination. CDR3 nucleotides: TGTGCCAGCAGTTACTCGGGGGCGGGAGCGATCCAAGAGACCCAGTACTTC. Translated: CASSYSGAGAIQETQYF.